Listed below are T cell receptor beta chains from one sample, sequenced in a study of blood T cell repertoires in COVID-19. Measured with immunoSEQ multiplex PCR; TCRdb has only the in-frame clones, and not every one. The sample has some 180,000 clones; around 83% are singletons. What was sequenced was peripheral blood. These receptor sequences come from a woman in her 70s who had recovered from COVID-19. The CDR3 runs from the conserved cysteine through the conserved F or W. D genes are given only for firm matches. The listing skips clone size in some rows; elsewhere it reads once, few, many or a size class.

clone_size d_call j_call v_call cdr3_nt cdr3_aa
few TRBD2 TRBJ2-5 TRBV25-1 TGTGCCAGCAGTGAGTGGTTTGCGGGGGGACAAGAGACCCAGTACTTC CASSEWFAGGQETQYF
NA TRBD2 TRBJ2-2 TRBV11-2 TGTGCCAGCGGCGGCGGGGGAACGAACACCGGGGAGCTGTTTTTT CASGGGGTNTGELFF
NA TRBD1 TRBJ1-2 TRBV7-9 TGTGCCAGCAGCTTAGGGACAGGGTCTGGCTACACCTTC CASSLGTGSGYTF
NA TRBD1 TRBJ1-1 TRBV9 TGTGCCAGTACACAGGGGCTGTACACTGAAGCTTTCTTT CASTQGLYTEAFF
NA TRBD1 TRBJ2-7 TRBV5-1 TGCGCCAGCACCAGGGACAGCTCCTACGAGCAGTACTTC CASTRDSSYEQYF
NA NA TRBJ2-2 TRBV6-5 TGTTGTGCGGGGAACACCGGGGAGCTGTTTTTT CCAGNTGELFF
NA TRBD1 TRBJ1-2 TRBV10-3 TGTGCCATCAGGCCGGGACAGCTTTCGTGGGGCTACACCTTC CAIRPGQLSWGYTF
once NA TRBJ1-2 TRBV5-1 TGCGCCAGCAGCATTGGGGGGGGCTATGGCTACACCTTC CASSIGGGYGYTF
NA TRBD1 TRBJ1-2 TRBV15 TGTGCCACCAACAACGCCCAGGGGGCGCCGGGTGGCTACACCTTC CATNNAQGAPGGYTF
NA TRBD1 TRBJ1-2 TRBV28 TGTGCCAGCAGTTTATCCCGGGACAGGGGCTATGGCTACACCTTC CASSLSRDRGYGYTF
NA TRBD1 TRBJ2-7 TRBV6-5 TGTGCCAGCAGTTACGGGACAGGTTACTACGAGCAGTACTTC CASSYGTGYYEQYF
few NA TRBJ2-1 TRBV6-5 TGTGCCAGCAGTAGGGGGTATGAGCAGTTCTTC CASSRGYEQFF
NA NA TRBJ1-1 TRBV2 TGTCCAGTGGGGCTAGAAGCTTTCTTT CPVGLEAFF
NA NA TRBJ2-2 TRBV3-1/TRBV3-2 TGTGCCAGCTGGGGGCAGAACACCGGGGAGCTGTTTTTT CASWGQNTGELFF
NA TRBD1 TRBJ1-2 TRBV2 TGTGCCAGCAGTGAAGTCCAGGGGGCGGAGGGGGGCTACACCTTC CASSEVQGAEGGYTF
NA NA TRBJ1-5 TRBV30 TGTGCCTGGAGTTCGCCGATCGGGTCGCGCAATCAGCCCCAGCATTTT CAWSSPIGSRNQPQHF
once NA TRBJ2-5 TRBV14 TGTGCCAGCAGCCAAGAATTTGGGAGAGATCGAGAGACCCAGTACTTC CASSQEFGRDRETQYF
NA NA TRBJ1-4 TRBV7-9 TGTGCCAGCAGCTCCTTGATTCGAGGGCCCAATGAAAAACTGTTTTTT CASSSLIRGPNEKLFF
NA NA TRBJ2-1 TRBV4-3 TGCGCCAGCAGCCAAGATAGCGGCTCCTACAATGAGCAGTTCTTC CASSQDSGSYNEQFF
NA NA TRBJ1-6 TRBV6-6 TGTGCCAGCAGTCCGACGGGGATAGTGTATTCACCCCTCCACTTT CASSPTGIVYSPLHF
NA NA TRBJ1-3 TRBV4-3 TGCGCCAGCAGCCAAGATCGGTTGGTGGGGGCCGGAAACACCATATATTTT CASSQDRLVGAGNTIYF
NA NA TRBJ2-3 TRBV5-1 TGCGCCAGCAGAAGGAGTGGCACTAGCACAGATACGCAGTATTTT CASRRSGTSTDTQYF
few NA TRBJ2-7 TRBV27 TGTGCCAGCAGGACAGTTCGAGGACGCTCCTACGAGCAGTACTTC CASRTVRGRSYEQYF
NA TRBD2 TRBJ2-1 TRBV27 TGTGCCAGCAGTTCTCTAGCGGGGTCCTACAATGAGCAGTTCTTC CASSSLAGSYNEQFF
NA NA TRBJ2-7 TRBV28 TGTGCCAGCAGTTTTCTTGGGCAGGGGACCTACGAGCAGTACTTC CASSFLGQGTYEQYF
NA NA TRBJ2-3 TRBV25-1 TGTGCCAGCAATCGTCTTTCAGATACGCAGTATTTT CASNRLSDTQYF
once TRBD1 TRBJ1-3 TRBV5-8 TGTGCCAGCAGCCCGCGACAGGGGCGGCCCGAAGGGTACACCATATATTTT CASSPRQGRPEGYTIYF
NA NA TRBJ2-7 TRBV28 TGTGCCGCTAGGGGGGACAGTACCTACGAGCAGTACTTC CAARGDSTYEQYF
few NA TRBJ2-3 TRBV6-5 TGTGCCAGCAGTTACTCTTCGAGGCGCGCAGATACGCAGTATTTT CASSYSSRRADTQYF
few NA TRBJ1-1 TRBV30 TGTGCCTGGAGTGTAGGTTGGCAGAGAGGGACTGAAGCTTTCTTT CAWSVGWQRGTEAFF
NA TRBD2 TRBJ2-1 TRBV7-2 TGTGCCAGCAGTCGGGGCGGGAGGGCCTACAATGAGCAGTTCTTC CASSRGGRAYNEQFF
NA TRBD2 TRBJ2-1 TRBV12-3/TRBV12-4 TGTGCCAGCAGTTCACTAGCGGGAGAGGAGCAGTTCTTC CASSSLAGEEQFF